This paragraph covers one T cell receptor beta chain sequence. This record comes from a study of blood T cell repertoires in COVID-19. CDR1 and CDR2 (germline): SGHVS, FNYEAQ. The length of the CDR3 is 15 residues. Trimming pared 6 bases from V and 2 bases from J, leaving 17 bases between. Sequencing was performed with immunoSEQ multiplex PCR; in TCRdb, only in-frame clones are kept and a portion is missing. The table lists 270,000 or so clones, more than 80% of them singletons. V and J are TRBV7-6 and TRBJ2-7; D perhaps matches TRBD2 (5 bases). This clonotype was obtained from a young woman with acute COVID-19. The sequencing sample was made of PBMCs or T cells enriched from blood (not recorded which). In nucleotides, the CDR3 is TGTGCCAGCAGTCGGGCGGATAGCGAGACCTACGAGCAGTACTTC. Protein product: CASSRADSETYEQYF.